The 31 T cell receptor beta chains below all came from one sample that was sequenced in a study of cytomegalovirus exposure and HLA in healthy donors. The primer mix had 60 Vbeta and 13 Jbeta primers. Assay: immunoSEQ multiplex PCR; the TCRdb copy retains only in-frame clones and omits some. The sample holds some 140,000 clones; 70% to 85% are singletons and the top ten take 8.8%. The sequencing sample was made of PBMCs. These receptors came from a woman between 45 and 60 years old in good health and CMV-seropositive.

To note about this clone: The identical CDR3 is also encoded by other nucleotide sequences in the sample. The chain employs TRBV4-1 and TRBJ1-4; possibly TRBD1 for D (5 bases). The germline V and J ends were trimmed by 4 bases and 10 bases, with 10 bases remaining between them. Per germline, CDR1 MGHRA and CDR2 YSYEKL. CDR3 length equals 12 residues. CDR3 residues: CASSPTGGKLFF. The CDR3 DNA reads as TGCGCCAGCAGCCCTACGGGGGGAAAACTGTTTTTT.

V usage is TRBV11-3 and J usage is TRBJ2-2; 7 nucleotides line up with TRBD2. Germline V gene data show CDR1 as SGHNT and CDR2 as YENEEA. V lost 5 bases and J lost 3; bases outside the gene matches: 18. The CDR3 runs 19 residues. The CDR3 nucleotides are TGTGCCAGCAGCAATACTATAGACCGTCCGGGGGGTTACACCGGGGAGCTGTTTTTT. Residues: CASSNTIDRPGGYTGELFF. The full variable domain, in which reference TRBV11-3 and TRBJ2-2 provide the parts outside the CDR3, is EAGVVQSPRYKIIEKKQPVAFWCNPISGHNTLYWYLQNLGQGPELLIRYENEEAVDDSQLPKDRFSAERLKGVDSTLKIQPAELGDSAVYLCASSNTIDRPGGYTGELFFGEGSRLTVL.

This chain links TRBV28 with TRBJ2-7; possible D gene TRBD1, 7 bases. Trimming took off 6 bases at V and 3 bases at J, with 15 bases between the two ends. Germline V CDR1 and CDR2: MDHEN, SYDVKM. The CDR3 runs to 14 residues. The CDR3 region has the DNA TGTGCCAGCAGCGCGGGACAGCTAATCTACGAGCAGTACTTC. Its translation is CASSAGQLIYEQYF. The variable domain in full, with the rest retrieved from reference TRBV28 and TRBJ2-7, is DVKVTQSSRYLVKRTGEKVFLECVQDMDHENMFWYRQDPGLGLRLIYFSYDVKMKEKGDIPEGYSVSREKKERFSLILESASTNQTSMYLCASSAGQLIYEQYFGPGTRLTVT.

This clone was counted at least ten times. This chain links TRBV5-1 with TRBJ1-1; D is undetermined. V gave up 0 bases and J gave up 4 bases, with 10 bases separating them. The CDR3 runs 14 residues. Germline V gene data show CDR1 as SGHRS and CDR2 as YFSETQ. CDR3 DNA: TGCGCCAGCAGCTTGGCTTCGCGGTCCACTGAAGCTTTCTTT. Its translation: CASSLASRSTEAFF.

The CDR3 protein is CASSLEARTTGGAQYF. The CDR3 region has the DNA TGTGCCAGCAGCTTGGAGGCCAGGACAACCGGGGGGGCCCAGTACTTC. The chain employs TRBV5-4 and TRBJ2-5, with TRBD2 identical over 8 bases. V trimming: 0 bases; J trimming: 9 bases; junction bases outside the gene matches: 13. The CDR3 is made up of 16 amino acids. Per germline, CDR1 SGHNT and CDR2 YYREEE (reference sequence). The full variable domain, rest sourced from reference TRBV5-4 and TRBJ2-5, is ETGVTQSPTHLIKTRGQQVTLRCSSQSGHNTVSWYQQALGQGPQFIFQYYREEENGRGNFPPRFSGLQFPNYSSELNVNALELDDSALYLCASSLEARTTGGAQYFGPGTRLLVL.

The gene calls are TRBV9 and TRBJ2-3; D not resolved. V was clipped by 1 base and J by 0 bases, with 6 bases between them. Germline V gene lookup returns CDR1 SGDLS and CDR2 YYNGEE. CDR3 length: 14 residues. CDR3 residues: CASSVQISTDTQYF. The CDR3 DNA sequence: TGTGCCAGCAGCGTACAGATAAGCACAGATACGCAGTATTTT.

V usage is TRBV28 and J usage is TRBJ2-7, with D maybe TRBD2 (6 bases). This CDR3 has 13 amino acids. Germline CDR1 and CDR2: MDHEN and SYDVKM. Trimming took 9 bases from V and 2 from J, leaving 14 bases between them. The DNA for the CDR3 is TGTGCCAGTCGGACGGAGGGCACCTACGAGCAGTACTTC. Translation: CASRTEGTYEQYF.

This clone has just a few counts. This chain connects TRBV10-3 to TRBJ1-1; 8 bases are shared with TRBD1. There are 18 residues in the CDR3. Germline CDR1 reads ENHRY; CDR2 reads SYGVKD. V trimming: 6 bases; J trimming: 0 bases; junction bases outside the gene matches: 15. CDR3: CAIRGRQGSPEMNTEAFF. The CDR3 DNA reads as TGTGCCATCAGGGGACGACAGGGGTCGCCGGAGATGAACACTGAAGCTTTCTTT.

In its sample, this clone was seen a few times. The V and J genes are TRBV7-2 and TRBJ1-5; possibly TRBD1 for D (5 bases). The CDR3 is 13 residues long. Germline CDR1 is SGHTA and CDR2 is FQGNSA. V was trimmed by 3 bases and J by 7 bases, leaving 10 bases between them. CDR3 nucleotide sequence: TGTGCCAGCAGCTTTCCCGGGGGGCAGCCCCAGCATTTT. Translated: CASSFPGGQPQHF.

The chain links TRBV5-1 to TRBJ1-1, with 7 bases matching TRBD1. The CDR3 has 15 amino acids. J lost 0 bases, V lost 4 bases, and 6 bases had no gene match. Per germline, CDR1 SGHRS and CDR2 YFSETQ. The CDR3 spells CASSVGGQMNTEAFF. The CDR3 DNA reads as TGCGCCAGCAGCGTTGGGGGACAGATGAACACTGAAGCTTTCTTT.

This rearrangement joins TRBV19 to TRBJ1-1; unclear D gene. Germline V gene sequence: CDR1 LNHDA, CDR2 SQIVND (reference sequence). Trimming removed 5 bases from V and 0 bases from J, with 13 bases in between. The CDR3 has 15 residues. CDR3 in DNA: TGTGCCAGTAGTCCCCAGCCGGACTTGAACACTGAAGCTTTCTTT. This gives the protein CASSPQPDLNTEAFF.

The count of this clone is one. The J gene is TRBJ2-7, the V gene TRBV30, with 8 bases identical to TRBD2. Germline CDR1 is GTSNPN and CDR2 is SVGIG (reference sequence). The V segment lost 3 bases and the J segment 5 bases; nucleotides outside the gene matches: 24. The CDR3 contains 19 residues. The CDR3 nucleotides read TGTGCCTGGAGAATGATAATCTTAGCGGGGAATGTAGTTGTTGACGAGCAGTACTTC. Translation: CAWRMIILAGNVVVDEQYF.

The rearrangement uses TRBV28 and TRBJ2-1, with TRBD2 as a possible D gene (5 bases). CDR3 size: 12 residues. CDR1 is MDHEN, CDR2 SYDVKM, per germline. Trimming pared 5 bases from V and 9 bases from J, leaving 11 bases between. CDR3 region: CASSSPRGEQFF. In DNA form, the CDR3 reads TGTGCCAGCAGTAGTCCTCGGGGTGAGCAGTTCTTC.

In this sample, this clone turned up once. The rearrangement uses TRBV18 and TRBJ2-3; 10 bases line up with TRBD2. Unmatched junction bases numbered 9, after V lost 3 bases and J lost 3 bases. This CDR3 comprises 17 residues. Germline lookup yields CDR1 KGHSH and CDR2 LQKENI. The CDR3 nucleotides read TGTGCCAGCTCACCCCGCAGGAGCGGGGGGGGTACAGATACGCAGTATTTT. Translated, it gives CASSPRRSGGGTDTQYF. Based on the CDR3 plus reference TRBV18 and TRBJ2-3, the full variable domain is NAGVMQNPRHLVRRRGQEARLRCSPMKGHSHVYWYRQLPEEGLKFMVYLQKENIIDESGMPKERFSAEFPKEGPSILRIQQVVRGDSAAYFCASSPRRSGGGTDTQYFGPGTRLTVL.

This clone was observed a few times. The chain recombines TRBV4-3 with TRBJ2-3; maybe TRBD2 (7 bases). Trimming removed 8 bases at V and 0 bases at J, with 15 bases between. Germline V gene lookup returns CDR1 LGHNA and CDR2 YSLEER. The CDR3 has 15 residues. The CDR3 sequence: CASSLRGGSTDTQYF. In nucleotides, the CDR3 is TGCGCCAGCTCTTTGAGGGGGGGAAGCACAGATACGCAGTATTTT.

The table lists this clone with a few counts. The chain couples TRBV7-8 to TRBJ1-2, with D perhaps TRBD1 (6 bases). Germline V gene sequence: CDR1 SGHVS, CDR2 FQNEAQ. This CDR3 is 16 amino acids long. V gave up 5 bases and J gave up 1 base, with 17 bases separating them. CDR3 bases: TGTGCCAGCAGCCCGGACAGAATCGGACATAACTATGGCTACACCTTC. Its protein is CASSPDRIGHNYGYTF.

This clone is a singleton in its sample. The chain combines TRBV4-2 with TRBJ2-7; TRBD2 is a possible D gene (5 bases). The V end lost 0 bases, the J end lost 6 bases, and 18 bases lay between the germline ends. Germline CDR1 and CDR2: LGHNA and YNFKEQ. This CDR3 is built from 16 residues. CDR3 sequence: CASSQDRGLAPREQYF. The CDR3 nucleotides read TGTGCCAGCAGCCAAGATCGTGGCCTAGCCCCTCGCGAGCAGTACTTC.

The chain uses TRBV7-9 and TRBJ1-1, with D unresolved. The CDR3 totals 13 residues. V was clipped by 5 bases and J by 3 bases, with 10 bases between them. Germline CDR1 SEHNR, CDR2 FQNEAQ (reference sequence). CDR3 DNA: TGTGCCAGCAGCGGCTTCGGAGACACTGAAGCTTTCTTT. Protein product: CASSGFGDTEAFF.

This chain links TRBV12-5 with TRBJ1-6; D gene unclear. Per germline, CDR1 LGHNT and CDR2 FRNRAP. The CDR3 length is 11 residues. V shed 6 bases and J shed 7 bases, with 4 bases lying between them. The CDR3 protein is CASGLNSPLHF. CDR3 DNA: TGTGCTAGTGGCTTAAATTCACCCCTCCACTTT.

This sequence joins TRBV30 and TRBJ1-2, with D possibly matching TRBD1 (5 bases). Trimming removed 2 bases from V and 2 bases from J, with 9 bases in between. This CDR3 has 13 amino acids. From germline, CDR1 is GTSNPN and CDR2 SVGIG (reference sequence). CDR3: CAWSPQGNYGYTF. DNA of the CDR3: TGTGCCTGGAGTCCCCAGGGCAACTATGGCTACACCTTC.

The table lists this clone with a count of one. The CDR3 nucleotides are TGTGCCAGCAGCTTAAGGGGACTAGCGGGGGGCGGGGCCAACGTCCTGACTTTC. Its protein product is CASSLRGLAGGGANVLTF. V and J are TRBV7-3 and TRBJ2-6; 15 positions agree with TRBD2. J gave up 4 bases and V 1 base, and 2 bases lay outside the gene matches. Looked up from germline, CDR1 is SGHTA and CDR2 is FQGTGA. The CDR3 length is 18 residues. Full variable domain (rest looked up from reference TRBV7-3 and TRBJ2-6): GAGVSQTPSNKVTEKGKYVELRCDPISGHTALYWYRQSLGQGPEFLIYFQGTGAADDSGLPNDRFFAVRPEGSVSTLKIQRTERGDSAVYLCASSLRGLAGGGANVLTFGAGSRLTVL.

The chain combines TRBV11-3 with TRBJ2-7, with 7 bases lining up with TRBD1. The V gene's germline CDR1 is SGHNT and CDR2 YENEEA. This CDR3 spans 15 amino acids. The V gene end was trimmed by 1 base and the J gene end by 0 bases; junction bases not matched to a gene: 3. CDR3 DNA: TGTGCCAGCAGCTTAGGACAGGGAATCTCCTACGAGCAGTACTTC. Its translation: CASSLGQGISYEQYF.

The sample holds a few counts of this clone. J is TRBJ2-1 and V is TRBV7-6; TRBD2 matches 8 bases. Per the germline V gene, CDR1 is SGHVS and CDR2 is FNYEAQ. Trimming removed 5 bases from V and 7 bases from J; junction bases left unmatched: 13. The CDR3 sequence is 16 residues long. CDR3 nucleotide sequence: TGTGCCAGCAGCGGTTTGCTCGGGGGGGCCTGGAATGAGCAGTTCTTC. It is translated as CASSGLLGGAWNEQFF.

This rearrangement joins TRBV5-1 to TRBJ1-6; weak D call: TRBD1 (6 bases). Trimming took 4 bases from V and 7 from J, leaving 9 bases between them. The CDR3 has 13 amino acids. The V gene's germline CDR1 is SGHRS and CDR2 YFSETQ. CDR3 protein: CASSRDNNSPLHF. CDR3 nucleotide sequence: TGCGCCAGCAGCCGGGACAACAATTCACCCCTCCACTTT.

V gene TRBV5-4 combines with J gene TRBJ2-6; D gene uncertain. The CDR3 covers 15 residues. The germline CDR1 and CDR2 sequences are SGHNT and YYREEE (reference sequence). Trimming shortened V by 0 bases and J by 2 bases, and 6 bases separated the two germline ends. CDR3 nucleotide sequence: TGTGCCAGCAGCTTGGGACAAACTGGGGCCAACGTCCTGACTTTC. Residues: CASSLGQTGANVLTF.

The chain has TRBV7-9 and TRBJ2-2; 7 positions match TRBD1. The trim removed 6 bases at V and 3 bases at J, leaving 4 bases unmatched. The CDR3 has 14 amino acids. Looked up from germline, CDR1 is SEHNR and CDR2 is FQNEAQ (reference sequence). DNA for the CDR3: TGTGCCAGCAGTTCCGACAGGGACACCGGGGAGCTGTTTTTT. This sequence encodes CASSSDRDTGELFF. Using reference TRBV7-9 and TRBJ2-2 for the parts outside the CDR3, the full variable domain is DTGVSQNPRHKITKRGQNVTFRCDPISEHNRLYWYRQTLGQGPEFLTYFQNEAQLEKSRLLSDRFSAERPKGSFSTLEIQRTEQGDSAMYLCASSSDRDTGELFFGEGSRLTVL.

The genes are TRBV6-5 and TRBJ2-5, with 8 bases lining up with TRBD2. The CDR3 length is 16 residues. Germline trimming cut 3 bases from V and 4 bases from J; bases unmatched to any gene: 10. CDR1 and CDR2 (germline): MNHEY, SVGAGI. The CDR3 nucleotides read TGTGCCAGCAGTTATGGTTGGCGGGGGGCGGGAGAGACCCAGTACTTC. Amino acids: CASSYGWRGAGETQYF.

This clone was observed a single time. The rearrangement uses TRBV11-3 and TRBJ2-7; TRBD1 agrees at 8 bases. This CDR3 spans 16 amino acids. V was pared by 6 bases and J by 3 bases, with 13 bases of the junction left unmatched. Germline CDR1 reads SGHNT; CDR2 reads YENEEA. CDR3 sequence reads: CASRVLNRGAFYEQYF. In DNA, the CDR3 is TGTGCCAGCAGAGTGTTAAACAGGGGGGCCTTCTACGAGCAGTACTTC.

V is TRBV5-1 and J is TRBJ2-3; TRBD2 aligns across 9 bases. The V segment lost 7 bases and the J segment 2 bases; nucleotides outside the gene matches: 11. CDR1 is SGHRS, CDR2 YFSETQ, per germline. This CDR3 is 16 amino acids long. CDR3 DNA sequence: TGCGCCAGCTGCTGGGGTGCTAGCGGGGCCACAGATACGCAGTATTTT. It encodes CASCWGASGATDTQYF.

This clone was seen a single time. The rearrangement joins TRBV7-2 to TRBJ2-5; 8 nucleotides agree with TRBD1. With 0 bases clipped from V and 5 bases from J, the junction kept 8 bases outside the gene matches. In germline, CDR1 is SGHTA, CDR2 FQGNSA. The CDR3 length is 16 residues. The CDR3 DNA is TGTGCCAGCAGCTTAGCGGTGACAGGGGTGGGGGAGACCCAGTACTTC. The encoded protein is CASSLAVTGVGETQYF.

The J gene is TRBJ2-1, the V gene TRBV7-3; TRBD2 matches 16 bases. With 5 bases clipped from V and 9 bases from J, the junction kept 4 bases outside the gene matches. The CDR3 has 15 amino acids. The germline V gene has CDR1 SGHTA and CDR2 FQGTGA. The CDR3 bases are TGTGCCAGCAGCCAGGGACTAGCGGGGGGGAGTGAGCAGTTCTTC. It is translated as CASSQGLAGGSEQFF.